These 3 T cell receptor beta chains share one sample of origin, sequenced in a study of tumor-infiltrating lymphocytes in glioblastoma multiforme. TCRB libraries came from RNA via three nested multiplex PCR rounds. TCRdb reprocessed the multiplex PCR reads with MiXCR, giving one entry per CDR3 protein. Here the sample spans 9,500 to 13,000 distinct CDR3 sequences, roughly 70% being singletons. Sequencing was done on a sample of brain tumor tissue. These TCRs come from a male donor with glioblastoma.

This clonotype has ten or more counts. V and J are TRBV7-3 and TRBJ1-2, with D perhaps TRBD1 (6 bases). This CDR3 has 11 amino acids. The germline V gene encodes CDR1 SGHTA and CDR2 FQGTGA. The V end lost 8 bases, the J end lost 4 bases, and 8 bases lay between the germline ends. The CDR3 DNA follows: TGTGCCAGCCAGACAGGCTATGGCTACACCTTC. It encodes CASQTGYGYTF.

A remark on this clonotype: The junction departs from germline at one end; a sequencing error may be responsible. This chain joins TRBV6-5 and TRBJ2-3, with D possibly TRBD2 on 6 matching bases. CDR3 length: 16 residues. Germline values: CDR1 MNHEY, CDR2 SVGAGI. CDR3 nucleotide sequence: TGTGCCAGCAGTTTCCTAGTTAGCGGAAGCACAGATACACAGTATTTT. Translating gives CASSFLVSGSTDTQYF.

J is TRBJ2-3 and V is TRBV11-3, with D perhaps given as TRBD1 or TRBD2 (6 bases each). Trimming took 3 bases from V and 6 from J, leaving 16 bases between them. The germline gives CDR1 SGHNT, CDR2 YENEEA. This CDR3 comprises 15 residues. DNA of the CDR3: TGTGCCAGCAGCTTGGATCTTGGGGGGCGCGATACGCAGTATTTT. It specifies CASSLDLGGRDTQYF.